Included here is one TCR beta chain sequence, with context. Antigen unknown. This record belongs to a study of T cell responses to AZD1222 COVID-19 vaccine. Study results and caveats: Clonal diversity was possibly underestimated, and the donors were mostly white British, with more females. Spike as a whole was targeted by vaccine-associated CD4 TCRs, dominant at 160-218 and 743-854. The repertoires were collected only after the peak T cell response.

The protocol was immunoSEQ multiplex PCR, while the TCRdb copy is restricted to in-frame clones and leaves out a portion. There are roughly 93,000 clones in the sample; about 90% occur only once, and about 2.8% lies in the top ten. The V end lost 0 bases, the J end lost 4 bases, and 14 bases lay between the germline ends. Germline V CDR1 and CDR2: SGHDT, YYEEEE. The length of the CDR3 is 16 residues. The rearrangement uses TRBV5-6 and TRBJ2-1; a possible D gene is TRBD2 (7 bases). This sequence was found in an adult in good health. The sequences come from peripheral blood, collected on day 0 of MenACWY control vaccination. This CDR3 is CASSLEAGAPYNEQFF. CDR3 nucleotide sequence: TGTGCCAGCAGCTTGGAGGCGGGGGCCCCTTACAATGAGCAGTTCTTC. Based on the CDR3 plus reference TRBV5-6 and TRBJ2-1, the full variable domain is DAGVTQSPTHLIKTRGQQVTLRCSPKSGHDTVSWYQQALGQGPQFIFQYYEEEERQRGNFPDRFSGHQFPNYSSELNVNALLLGDSALYLCASSLEAGAPYNEQFFGPGTRLTVL.